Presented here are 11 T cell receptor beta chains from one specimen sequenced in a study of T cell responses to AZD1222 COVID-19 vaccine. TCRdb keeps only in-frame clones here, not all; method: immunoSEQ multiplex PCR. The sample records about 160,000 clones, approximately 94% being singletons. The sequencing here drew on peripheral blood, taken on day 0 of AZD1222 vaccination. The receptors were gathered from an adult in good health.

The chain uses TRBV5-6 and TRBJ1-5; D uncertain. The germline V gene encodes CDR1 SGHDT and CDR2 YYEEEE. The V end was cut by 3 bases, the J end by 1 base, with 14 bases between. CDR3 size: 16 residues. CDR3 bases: TGTGCCAGCAGCTCCAACCTCGGCGGCAGCAATCAGCCCCAGCATTTT. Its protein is CASSSNLGGSNQPQHF.

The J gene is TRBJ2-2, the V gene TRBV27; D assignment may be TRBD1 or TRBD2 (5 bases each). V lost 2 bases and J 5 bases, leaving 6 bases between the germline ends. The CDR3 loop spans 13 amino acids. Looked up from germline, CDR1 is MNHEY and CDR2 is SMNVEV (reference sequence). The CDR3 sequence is CASSLEGTGELFF. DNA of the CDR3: TGTGCCAGCAGTTTAGAGGGGACCGGGGAGCTGTTTTTT.

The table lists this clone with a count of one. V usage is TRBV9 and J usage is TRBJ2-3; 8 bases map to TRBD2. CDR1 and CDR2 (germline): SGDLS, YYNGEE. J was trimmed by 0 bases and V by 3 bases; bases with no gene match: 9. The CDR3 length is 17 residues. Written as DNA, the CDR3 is TGTGCCAGCAGCGCGGGCTCGGCGGGAGGAAGCACAGATACGCAGTATTTT. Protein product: CASSAGSAGGSTDTQYF.

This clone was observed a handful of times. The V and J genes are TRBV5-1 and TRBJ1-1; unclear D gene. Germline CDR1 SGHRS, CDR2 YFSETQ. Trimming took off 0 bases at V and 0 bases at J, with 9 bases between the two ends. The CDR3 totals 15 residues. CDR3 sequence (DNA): TGCGCCAGCAGCTTGGGTCAGGAGTTGAACACTGAAGCTTTCTTT. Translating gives CASSLGQELNTEAFF.

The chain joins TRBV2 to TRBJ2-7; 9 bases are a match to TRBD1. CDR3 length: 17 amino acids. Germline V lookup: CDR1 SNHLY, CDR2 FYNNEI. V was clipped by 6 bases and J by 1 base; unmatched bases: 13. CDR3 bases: TGTGCCAGCAGGATCTTGCCGGGACAGGGAGTTTCCTACGAGCAGTACGTC. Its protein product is CASRILPGQGVSYEQYV.

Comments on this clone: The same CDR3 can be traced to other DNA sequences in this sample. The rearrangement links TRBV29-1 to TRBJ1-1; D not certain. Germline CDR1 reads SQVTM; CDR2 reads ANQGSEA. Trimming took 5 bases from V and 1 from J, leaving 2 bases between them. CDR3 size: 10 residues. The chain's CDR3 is CSVSNTEAFF. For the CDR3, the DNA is TGCAGCGTTTCGAACACTGAAGCTTTCTTT.

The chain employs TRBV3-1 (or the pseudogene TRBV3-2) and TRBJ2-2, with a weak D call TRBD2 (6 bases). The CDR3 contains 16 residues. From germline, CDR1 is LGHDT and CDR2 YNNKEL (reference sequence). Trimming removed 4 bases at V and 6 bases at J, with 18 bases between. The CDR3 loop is CASSLGSLFPPGELFF. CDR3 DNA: TGTGCCAGCAGCCTCGGGAGTTTATTTCCCCCCGGGGAGCTGTTTTTT.

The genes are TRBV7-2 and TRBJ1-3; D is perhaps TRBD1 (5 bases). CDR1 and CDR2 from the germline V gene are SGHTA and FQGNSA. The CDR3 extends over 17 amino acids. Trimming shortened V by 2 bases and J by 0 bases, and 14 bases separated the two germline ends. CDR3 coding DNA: TGTGCCAGCAGCTTAAGGGGTGCCAGGAACTCTGGAAACACCATATATTTT. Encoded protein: CASSLRGARNSGNTIYF.

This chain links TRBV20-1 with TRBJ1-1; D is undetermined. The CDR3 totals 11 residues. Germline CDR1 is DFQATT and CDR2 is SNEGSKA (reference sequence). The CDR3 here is CSLRENTEAFF. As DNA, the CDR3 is TGCAGCTTGAGGGAGAACACTGAAGCTTTCTTT.

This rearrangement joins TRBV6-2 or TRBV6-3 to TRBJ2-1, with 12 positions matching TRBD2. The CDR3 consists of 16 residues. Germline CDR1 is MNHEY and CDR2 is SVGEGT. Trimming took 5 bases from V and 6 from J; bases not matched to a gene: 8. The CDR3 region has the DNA TGTGCCAGCAGTCCCGCGCCGGGACTAGCGGGCAATGAGCAGTTCTTC. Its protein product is CASSPAPGLAGNEQFF.

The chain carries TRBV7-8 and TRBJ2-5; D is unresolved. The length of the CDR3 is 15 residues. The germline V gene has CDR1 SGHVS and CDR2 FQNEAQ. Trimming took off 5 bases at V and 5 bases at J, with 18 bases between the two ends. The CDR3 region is CASSRRSWAEETQYF. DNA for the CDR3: TGTGCCAGCAGCCGCCGAAGCTGGGCGGAGGAGACCCAGTACTTC.